One and the same sample provided the 28 T cell receptor beta chains below, sequenced in a study of blood T cell repertoires in COVID-19. Only in-frame clones appear in the TCRdb table, and some are missing; sequencing was by immunoSEQ multiplex PCR. The sample lists about 140,000 clones, roughly three quarters occurring once. Sequencing was performed on peripheral blood. The receptors were gathered from a man aged 45-65 years with active or convalescent COVID-19.

V gene TRBV7-6 combines with J gene TRBJ1-4; 7 bases agree with TRBD1. The germline V gene has CDR1 SGHVS and CDR2 FNYEAQ. V was pared by 5 bases and J by 6 bases, with 9 bases of the junction left unmatched. The CDR3 loop spans 15 amino acids. CDR3 amino acids: CASSARTGSYEKLFF. The CDR3 DNA sequence: TGTGCCAGCAGCGCCCGGACAGGCTCTTATGAAAAACTGTTTTTT.

The chain is built from TRBV10-3 and TRBJ2-2; TRBD2 agrees at 7 bases. After removal of 10 bases from V and 2 bases from J, the junction contained 10 bases not matched to a gene. CDR1 is ENHRY and CDR2 is SYGVKD in the germline V gene. There are 15 residues in the CDR3. CDR3 sequence (DNA): TGTGCCAGCGGGGGAGGAGGCATTAACACCGGGGAGCTGTTTTTT. This sequence encodes CASGGGGINTGELFF.

The chain combines TRBV5-4 with TRBJ1-2; 9 bases fit TRBD1. The CDR3 contains 14 residues. CDR1 and CDR2 (germline): SGHNT, YYREEE (reference sequence). After removal of 4 bases from V and 4 bases from J, the junction contained 5 bases not matched to a gene. As DNA, the CDR3 is TGTGCCAGCAGCCTTACAGGGGGCGTCTATGGCTACACCTTC. Encoded protein: CASSLTGGVYGYTF.

J is TRBJ2-5 and V is TRBV7-3, with 8 bases lining up with TRBD2. Germline V gene lookup returns CDR1 SGHTA and CDR2 FQGTGA. This CDR3 has 14 amino acids. With 1 base clipped from V and 5 bases from J, the junction kept 3 bases outside the gene matches. This CDR3 is CASSLMGGRETQYF. The CDR3 bases are TGTGCCAGCAGCTTAATGGGCGGGAGGGAGACCCAGTACTTC. The full variable domain, in which reference TRBV7-3 and TRBJ2-5 provide the parts outside the CDR3, is GAGVSQTPSNKVTEKGKYVELRCDPISGHTALYWYRQSLGQGPEFLIYFQGTGAADDSGLPNDRFFAVRPEGSVSTLKIQRTERGDSAVYLCASSLMGGRETQYFGPGTRLLVL.

The chain has TRBV7-9 and TRBJ1-6; 8 positions match TRBD1. CDR3 length: 14 residues. Germline-derived CDR1 and CDR2 are SEHNR and FQNEAQ (reference sequence). V shed 1 base, J shed 7 bases, and the junction held 0 bases outside the gene matches. The CDR3 region is CASSLGDRNSPLHF. In DNA form, the CDR3 reads TGTGCCAGCAGCTTAGGGGACAGGAATTCACCCCTCCACTTT.

The rearrangement joins TRBV2 to TRBJ2-1, with 8 bases fitting TRBD2. Looked up from germline, CDR1 is SNHLY and CDR2 is FYNNEI. Germline trimming cut 7 bases from V and 8 bases from J; bases unmatched to any gene: 19. The CDR3 contains 17 residues. CDR3 region: CASISLPIAGSIYEQFF. CDR3 nucleotide sequence: TGTGCCAGCATCTCTCTCCCAATAGCGGGGAGTATCTATGAGCAGTTCTTC.

This chain uses TRBV12-3 or TRBV12-4 with TRBJ2-3; unclear D gene. The CDR3 sequence is 11 residues long. Trimming removed 3 bases at V and 5 bases at J, with 3 bases between. Written as DNA, the CDR3 is TGTGCCAGCAGTTTCCTAGATACGCAGTATTTT. Translation gives CASSFLDTQYF.

The chain has TRBV5-1 and TRBJ1-1; no clear D gene. The CDR3 loop spans 13 amino acids. CDR1 SGHRS and CDR2 YFSETQ come from the germline V gene. V was shortened by 4 bases and J by 8 bases, with 15 bases between the two germline ends. CDR3 amino acids: CASSLQRSTEAFF. The CDR3 region has the DNA TGCGCCAGCAGCCTCCAACGTTCTACCGAAGCTTTCTTT. The full variable domain, rest sourced from reference TRBV5-1 and TRBJ1-1, is KAGVTQTPRYLIKTRGQQVTLSCSPISGHRSVSWYQQTPGQGLQFLFEYFSETQRNKGNFPGRFSGRQFSNSRSEMNVSTLELGDSALYLCASSLQRSTEAFFGQGTRLTVV.

This clone was counted only a few times. V gene TRBV6-5 combines with J gene TRBJ2-7; the D gene is possibly TRBD1 (5 bases). In germline, CDR1 is MNHEY, CDR2 SVGAGI. Trimming removed 2 bases at V and 5 bases at J, with 7 bases between. There are 12 residues in the CDR3. CDR3: CASSYRGNEQYF. CDR3 coding DNA: TGTGCCAGCAGTTACAGGGGCAACGAGCAGTACTTC.

This sequence joins TRBV10-3 and TRBJ2-7; 7 bases map to TRBD1. Unmatched junction bases numbered 5, after V lost 3 bases and J lost 0 bases. This CDR3 has 15 amino acids. Germline V CDR1 and CDR2: ENHRY, SYGVKD. The CDR3 loop reads CAISDPRTGSYEQYF. CDR3 DNA: TGTGCCATCAGTGACCCTAGGACAGGCTCCTACGAGCAGTACTTC.

This chain links TRBV18 with TRBJ2-6, with TRBD2 matching 7 bases. The V segment lost 3 bases and the J segment 0 bases; nucleotides outside the gene matches: 5. The CDR3 has 17 residues. Germline CDR1 is KGHSH and CDR2 is LQKENI. Written as DNA, the CDR3 is TGTGCCAGCTCACCTGGGGAGGGGTCCTCTGGGGCCAACGTCCTGACTTTC. This translates into CASSPGEGSSGANVLTF. Looking up the rest from reference TRBV18 and TRBJ2-6 gives the full variable domain: NAGVMQNPRHLVRRRGQEARLRCSPMKGHSHVYWYRQLPEEGLKFMVYLQKENIIDESGMPKERFSAEFPKEGPSILRIQQVVRGDSAAYFCASSPGEGSSGANVLTFGAGSRLTVL.

The chain employs TRBV11-2 and TRBJ2-7; TRBD2 matches at 10 bases. V gave up 3 bases and J gave up 4 bases; unmatched junction bases: 3. Germline loops: CDR1 SGHAT, CDR2 FQNNGV. This CDR3 is built from 14 residues. The CDR3 DNA reads TGTGCCAGCAGCTTCGGGACTAGCGTTTACGAGCAGTACTTC. This encodes CASSFGTSVYEQYF.

This chain links TRBV9 with TRBJ2-7; 9 bases map to TRBD1. The CDR3 runs to 15 residues. Germline trimming cut 0 bases from V and 4 bases from J; bases unmatched to any gene: 5. CDR1 is SGDLS and CDR2 is YYNGEE in the germline V gene. CDR3 residues: CASSVGWTGVYEQYF. CDR3 sequence (DNA): TGTGCCAGCAGCGTAGGATGGACAGGGGTATACGAGCAGTACTTC.

This rearrangement joins TRBV5-1 to TRBJ2-5; D ambiguous. The V gene lost 4 bases and the J gene lost 1 base, with 11 bases spanning the gap. CDR3 length equals 14 residues. Germline CDR1 and CDR2: SGHRS and YFSETQ. CDR3 amino acids: CASSPDRSQETQYF. CDR3 sequence (DNA): TGCGCCAGCAGCCCCGATCGGTCCCAAGAGACCCAGTACTTC.

J is TRBJ2-5 and V is TRBV11-2, with TRBD2 matching over 9 bases. The CDR3 is 15 residues long. The junction had 10 bases not matched to a gene; V was cut back by 6 bases and J by 5 bases. CDR1 and CDR2 from the germline V gene are SGHAT and FQNNGV. For the CDR3, the DNA is TGTGCCAGCAGTCCCAGGCTAGCGGGAATGGAGACCCAGTACTTC. It codes for CASSPRLAGMETQYF.

The chain employs TRBV12-3 or TRBV12-4 and TRBJ2-3; no clear D gene. Trimming removed 5 bases from V and 8 bases from J, with 8 bases in between. The CDR3 is made up of 11 amino acids. The CDR3 reads CASSSYGTQYF. In DNA, the CDR3 is TGTGCCAGCAGTAGCTACGGTACGCAGTATTTT.

This clone was observed a few times. V usage is TRBV7-2 and J usage is TRBJ1-2; D is perhaps TRBD1 (5 bases). The ends were cut back, 5 bases at V and 7 bases at J, with 14 bases in the middle. The CDR3 runs 13 residues. Germline CDR1 and CDR2: SGHTA and FQGNSA. CDR3 sequence (DNA): TGTGCCAGCAGCGCCGGGACTACAGGTGGCTACACCTTC. It yields the protein CASSAGTTGGYTF.

In its sample, this clone was seen a few times. The chain recombines TRBV10-1 with TRBJ2-1; 8 nucleotides line up with TRBD2. J gave up 4 bases and V 5 bases, and 7 bases lay outside the gene matches. The CDR3 spans 15 residues. CDR1 and CDR2 (germline): WNHNN, SYGVQD (reference sequence). This CDR3 reads CASSTLAAGYNEQFF. The CDR3 DNA is TGCGCCAGCAGTACACTAGCGGCTGGATACAATGAGCAGTTCTTC.

The chain carries TRBV29-1 and TRBJ2-7, with 7 bases fitting TRBD1. Germline values: CDR1 SQVTM, CDR2 ANQGSEA. This CDR3 region has 11 residues. The ends lost 7 bases at V and 3 bases at J; junction bases unmatched: 3. CDR3 residues: CSAGTDYEQYF. Here the CDR3 DNA reads TGCAGCGCCGGGACAGACTACGAGCAGTACTTC.

V and J are TRBV24-1 and TRBJ2-7; 9 nucleotides line up with TRBD1. The V segment lost 4 bases and the J segment 5 bases; nucleotides outside the gene matches: 8. This CDR3 contains 15 residues. Germline CDR1 and CDR2: KGHDR and SFDVKD. The CDR3 region has the DNA TGTGCCACCAGTGACACCGGACAGGGGTTAGACGAGCAGTACTTC. It codes for CATSDTGQGLDEQYF.

The rearrangement joins TRBV6-6 to TRBJ2-1, with 11 bases lining up with TRBD2. CDR1 is MNHNY, CDR2 SVGAGI, per germline (reference sequence). The V and J ends lost 8 bases and 7 bases, in that order; junction bases with no gene match: 7. This CDR3 is built from 14 residues. This chain's CDR3 is CASSLAGGGNEQFF. Written as DNA, the CDR3 is TGTGCCAGCTCCCTAGCGGGAGGAGGGAATGAGCAGTTCTTC.

This clone was found a few times. The rearrangement uses TRBV24-1 and TRBJ2-2; the D is unclear. V lost 0 bases and J 4 bases, leaving 8 bases between the germline ends. The CDR3 consists of 15 residues. Germline CDR1 is KGHDR and CDR2 is SFDVKD. CDR3 DNA sequence: TGTGCCACCAGTGATTTGACCAGTCTCACCGGGGAGCTGTTTTTT. Translated: CATSDLTSLTGELFF.

The chain joins TRBV5-1 to TRBJ1-4, with 8 bases aligning to TRBD1. Germline CDR1 and CDR2: SGHRS and YFSETQ. J lost 6 bases, V lost 5 bases, and 12 bases had no gene match. The CDR3 has 16 amino acids. DNA of the CDR3: TGCGCCAGCAGTCCTACAGGGGGAGGCGCGGATGAAAAACTGTTTTTT. Translated, it gives CASSPTGGGADEKLFF.

The CDR3: CSAYTGTGSNEQYF. CDR3 DNA sequence: TGCAGCGCCTATACAGGGACAGGTAGCAACGAGCAGTACTTC. V usage is TRBV29-1 and J usage is TRBJ2-7; 8 nucleotides line up with TRBD1. The CDR3 length is 14 residues. V shed 7 bases, J shed 5 bases, and the junction held 13 bases outside the gene matches. CDR1 is SQVTM and CDR2 is ANQGSEA in the germline V gene.

This clone has a single count. The chain couples TRBV3-1 (or the pseudogene TRBV3-2) to TRBJ1-2; the match to TRBD1 covers 10 bases. Germline V CDR1 and CDR2: LGHDT, YNNKEL (reference sequence). With V trimmed by 4 bases and J by 8 bases, 13 bases remained unmatched. This CDR3 has 16 amino acids. DNA of the CDR3: TGTGCCAGCAGCCTAAGTGGACAGGGGGGACTATGGGGCTACACCTTC. Encoded protein: CASSLSGQGGLWGYTF.

The rearrangement uses TRBV18 and TRBJ2-7, with D possibly TRBD2 on 5 matching bases. The V and J ends lost 5 bases and 4 bases respectively, with 12 bases between them. CDR1 KGHSH and CDR2 LQKENI come from the germline V gene. The CDR3 length is 13 residues. CDR3 nucleotides: TGTGCCAGCTCAGAGGACTTACGGTACGAGCAGTACTTC. Translated: CASSEDLRYEQYF. The whole variable domain, filled in from reference TRBV18 and TRBJ2-7, reads NAGVMQNPRHLVRRRGQEARLRCSPMKGHSHVYWYRQLPEEGLKFMVYLQKENIIDESGMPKERFSAEFPKEGPSILRIQQVVRGDSAAYFCASSEDLRYEQYFGPGTRLTVT.

This chain connects TRBV19 to TRBJ1-4; no firm D call. The germline gives CDR1 LNHDA, CDR2 SQIVND (reference sequence). The CDR3 totals 15 residues. V was pared by 1 base and J by 8 bases, with 14 bases between. The CDR3 sequence is CASSIVDNSPEKLFF. The DNA for the CDR3 is TGTGCCAGTAGTATAGTGGATAACAGTCCGGAAAAACTGTTTTTT.

V gene TRBV28 combines with J gene TRBJ2-1; no reliable D call. Germline CDR1 is MDHEN and CDR2 is SYDVKM. The CDR3 is made up of 15 amino acids. V lost 3 bases, J lost 0 bases, and 9 bases lay in between. The CDR3 loop is CASSFFLSSYNEQFF. As DNA, the CDR3 is TGTGCCAGCAGTTTCTTCTTGAGCTCCTACAATGAGCAGTTCTTC.